The 8 T cell receptor beta chains below come from one sample, sequenced in a study of T-cell reconstitution after alpha-beta-depleted transplantation in children. The TCRbeta library incorporated unique molecular identifiers. MiXCR, applied by TCRdb to the PCR reads, yields one record per CDR3 protein. The data show around 380,000 distinct CDR3 sequences, about a tenth seen once. The sequencing here drew on PBMCs from the stem cell graft donor, taken from the stem cell graft. These receptors came from a human donor who donated a stem cell graft to a child with acute myeloid leukemia.

The chain uses TRBV6-5 and TRBJ2-1; TRBD2 agrees at 7 bases. Per the germline V gene, CDR1 is MNHEY and CDR2 is SVGAGI. This CDR3 spans 15 amino acids. Trimming removed 0 bases from V and 9 bases from J; junction bases left unmatched: 8. The CDR3 DNA reads as TGTGCCAGCAGTTACTCGGGTAGCGGGTACGCTGAGCAGTTCTTC. This codes for CASSYSGSGYAEQFF.

This clonotype showed up just a few times. CDR3 DNA: TGCAGTGCACATTTAGCGGGAGGATCCACAGATACGCAGTATTTT. Translating gives CSAHLAGGSTDTQYF. The chain couples TRBV20-1 to TRBJ2-3, with TRBD2 matching over 10 bases. The V and J ends lost 6 bases and 2 bases, in that order; junction bases with no gene match: 8. Per germline, CDR1 DFQATT and CDR2 SNEGSKA (reference sequence). This CDR3 has 15 residues.

This clonotype showed up just a few times. This rearrangement joins TRBV20-1 to TRBJ2-1, with 13 bases lining up with TRBD2. CDR1 DFQATT and CDR2 SNEGSKA come from the germline V gene (reference sequence). This CDR3 is 14 amino acids long. The V gene end was trimmed by 3 bases and the J gene end by 12 bases; junction bases not matched to a gene: 8. The CDR3 DNA is TGCAGTGCTAGTACTAGCGGGAGGGCTATTGGGCAGTTCTTC. Translating gives CSASTSGRAIGQFF.

This clonotype was seen more than once but under ten times. This chain joins TRBV10-2 and TRBJ1-5; 9 bases match TRBD1. This CDR3 spans 13 amino acids. V gave up 10 bases and J gave up 3 bases; unmatched junction bases: 4. Germline V lookup: CDR1 WSHSY, CDR2 SAAADI. The CDR3 loop reads CATRTGANQPQHF. DNA of the CDR3: TGCGCCACTAGGACAGGGGCCAATCAGCCCCAGCATTTT.

The chain uses TRBV12-3 or TRBV12-4 and TRBJ1-1; no clear D gene. The CDR3 spans 13 residues. The ends were cut back, 6 bases at V and 3 bases at J, with 11 bases in the middle. The chain's CDR3 is CASSPLMDTEAFF. The DNA of the CDR3 is TGTGCCAGCAGCCCACTTATGGACACTGAAGCTTTCTTT.

This clonotype showed up just a few times. The gene calls are TRBV6-1 and TRBJ2-1, with 10 bases identical to TRBD2. CDR1 and CDR2 from the germline V gene are MNHNS and SASEGT. J gave up 2 bases and V 6 bases, and 1 base lay outside the gene matches. There are 14 residues in the CDR3. The CDR3 loop is CASRAGGPYNEQFF. In DNA, the CDR3 is TGTGCCAGCAGAGCGGGGGGGCCCTACAATGAGCAGTTCTTC.

The V call is TRBV10-3, the J call TRBJ1-2, with 8 bases aligning to TRBD1. CDR1 and CDR2 (germline): ENHRY, SYGVKD. Trimming at V came to 9 bases and at J to 5 bases, leaving 5 bases not matched to a gene. The length of the CDR3 is 12 residues. The CDR3 DNA is TGTGCCATAGGACAGGGTGGATATGGCTACACCTTC. This sequence encodes CAIGQGGYGYTF.

This clonotype has a handful of counts. The V call is TRBV6-1, the J call TRBJ1-5; D gene ambiguous. From germline, CDR1 is MNHNS and CDR2 SASEGT. CDR3 length: 13 residues. V gave up 2 bases and J gave up 6 bases, with 8 bases separating them. The CDR3 DNA follows: TGTGCCAGCAGTGAATTCGTCTCTCAGCCCCAGCATTTT. It encodes CASSEFVSQPQHF.